What follows are 9 T cell receptor beta chains derived from one specimen sequenced in a study of T cells in Graves' hyperthyroidism and ophthalmopathy. Amplification targeted TCR beta CDR3 regions from RNA transcripts. The TCR CDR3 was amplified in a first-round RT-PCR using the HTBI primer set. TCRdb redid the calling of the multiplex PCR reads with MiXCR, one entry per CDR3 protein. Of around 350,000 distinct CDR3 sequences in the sample, about 19% were seen once. Material: blood. The receptor source for this set is a woman aged 18-29 years with Graves' hyperthyroidism.

Ten or more counts support this clonotype. The chain joins TRBV2 to TRBJ1-1; D perhaps matches TRBD1 (6 bases). The ends were cut back, 5 bases at V and 5 bases at J, with 27 bases in the middle. In germline, CDR1 is SNHLY, CDR2 FYNNEI. CDR3 size: 18 residues. This CDR3 reads CASSPSWGAGVDSTEAFF. The CDR3 coding sequence is TGTGCCAGCAGTCCAAGTTGGGGGGCCGGGGTCGATAGTACTGAAGCTTTCTTT.

This clonotype showed up many times. The gene calls are TRBV6-2 or TRBV6-3 and TRBJ2-3, with TRBD2 matching over 7 bases. The CDR3 has 17 amino acids. Germline V lookup: CDR1 MNHEY, CDR2 SVGEGT. V shed 2 bases, J shed 1 base, and the junction held 9 bases outside the gene matches. The CDR3: CASSYGSGSGGTDTQYF. CDR3 DNA: TGTGCCAGCAGTTACGGCAGTGGGAGCGGGGGCACAGATACGCAGTATTTT.

The chain couples TRBV10-2 to TRBJ1-5; no firm D call. Trimming took off 0 bases at V and 9 bases at J, with 12 bases between the two ends. The germline CDR1 and CDR2 sequences are WSHSY and SAAADI. The CDR3 has 14 amino acids. CDR3 protein: CASSESTKVVPQHF. The CDR3 bases are TGCGCCAGCAGTGAGTCTACCAAGGTTGTGCCCCAGCATTTT.

The chain carries TRBV25-1 and TRBJ2-7; the match to TRBD2 covers 8 bases. CDR3 length: 15 residues. Looked up from germline, CDR1 is MGHDK and CDR2 is SYGVNS. Unmatched junction bases numbered 16, after V lost 8 bases and J lost 7 bases. The CDR3 here is CASQISSGGAREQYF. The DNA of the CDR3 is TGTGCCAGCCAAATATCCTCCGGGGGGGCGAGAGAGCAGTACTTC.

The table lists this clonotype with many counts. The chain has TRBV28 and TRBJ2-7; 9 bases are a match to TRBD2. CDR1 is MDHEN, CDR2 SYDVKM, per germline. Losses at the gene ends were 6 bases for V and 2 bases for J; bases not matched to a gene: 17. The CDR3 has 18 residues. CDR3: CASRASSFRLAETYEQYF. CDR3 DNA: TGTGCCAGCAGGGCCTCTTCCTTCAGACTAGCGGAAACCTACGAGCAGTACTTC. Combining the CDR3 with reference TRBV28 and TRBJ2-7 gives the whole variable domain DVKVTQSSRYLVKRTGEKVFLECVQDMDHENMFWYRQDPGLGLRLIYFSYDVKMKEKGDIPEGYSVSREKKERFSLILESASTNQTSMYLCASRASSFRLAETYEQYFGPGTRLTVT.

The rearrangement links TRBV24-1 to TRBJ2-7; a weak D match, TRBD1 (6 bases). This CDR3 spans 13 amino acids. The V gene lost 5 bases and the J gene lost 1 base, with 8 bases spanning the gap. Germline CDR1 and CDR2: KGHDR and SFDVKD. The DNA for the CDR3 is TGTGCCACCAGTGGGGGGCCGTCCTACGAGCAGTACTTC. This sequence encodes CATSGGPSYEQYF.

This clonotype was counted at least ten times. V gene TRBV6-4 combines with J gene TRBJ2-1; maybe TRBD1 (5 bases). This CDR3 comprises 15 residues. Germline V gives CDR1 MRHNA, CDR2 SNTAGT. Trimming shortened V by 0 bases and J by 4 bases, and 10 bases separated the two germline ends. This CDR3 reads CASSDSVGQYNEQFF. The CDR3 bases are TGTGCCAGCAGTGACTCGGTGGGGCAGTACAATGAGCAGTTCTTC.

This clonotype came up many times. J is TRBJ2-2 and V is TRBV6-5; perhaps TRBD1 as D (6 bases). Germline V gives CDR1 MNHEY, CDR2 SVGAGI. The germline V and J ends were trimmed by 4 bases and 7 bases, with 13 bases remaining between them. The CDR3 sequence is 14 residues long. The DNA for the CDR3 is TGTGCCAGCAGTTTGGGCAGGGGTGGCGGGGAGCTGTTTTTT. Translated, it gives CASSLGRGGGELFF.

Concerning this clonotype: A junction end diverges from the germline sequence, so it may reflect a read error. This chain joins TRBV6-9 and TRBJ2-2; 7 bases match TRBD2. The CDR3 totals 16 residues. Per germline, CDR1 MNHGY and CDR2 SVAAGI. CDR3 nucleotide sequence: TGTGCTAGCAGAGGTAGCGGGTCCGTGAACACCGGGGAGCTGTTTTTT. This encodes CASRGSGSVNTGELFF.